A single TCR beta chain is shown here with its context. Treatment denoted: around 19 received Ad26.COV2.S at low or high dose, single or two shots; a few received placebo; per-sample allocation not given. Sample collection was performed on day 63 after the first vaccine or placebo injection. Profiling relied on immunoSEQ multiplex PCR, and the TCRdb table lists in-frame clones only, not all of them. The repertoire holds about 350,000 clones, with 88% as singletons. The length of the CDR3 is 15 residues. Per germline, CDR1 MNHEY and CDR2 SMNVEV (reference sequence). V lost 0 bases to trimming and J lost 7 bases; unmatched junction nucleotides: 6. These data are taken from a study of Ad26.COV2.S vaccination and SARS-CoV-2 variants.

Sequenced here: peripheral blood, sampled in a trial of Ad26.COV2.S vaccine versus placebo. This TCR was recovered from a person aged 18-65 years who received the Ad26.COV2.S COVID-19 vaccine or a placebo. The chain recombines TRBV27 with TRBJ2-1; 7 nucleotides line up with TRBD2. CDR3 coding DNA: TGTGCCAGCAGTTTATCTACGGGAGGTAGAAATGAGCAGTTCTTC. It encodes CASSLSTGGRNEQFF.